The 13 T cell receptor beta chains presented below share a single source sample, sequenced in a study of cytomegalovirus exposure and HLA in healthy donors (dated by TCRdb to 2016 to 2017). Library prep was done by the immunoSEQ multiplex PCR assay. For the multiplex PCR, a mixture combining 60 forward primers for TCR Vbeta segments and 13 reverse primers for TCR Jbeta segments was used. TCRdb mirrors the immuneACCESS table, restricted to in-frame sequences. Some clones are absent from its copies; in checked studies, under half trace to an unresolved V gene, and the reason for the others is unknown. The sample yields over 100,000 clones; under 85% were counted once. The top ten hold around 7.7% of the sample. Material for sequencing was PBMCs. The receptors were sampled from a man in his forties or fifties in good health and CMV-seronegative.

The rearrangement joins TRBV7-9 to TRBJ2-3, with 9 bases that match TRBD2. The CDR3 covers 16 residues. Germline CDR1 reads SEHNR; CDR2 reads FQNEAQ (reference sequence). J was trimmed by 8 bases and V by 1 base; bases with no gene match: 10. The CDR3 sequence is CASSLVAGGLMATQYF. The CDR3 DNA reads TGTGCCAGCAGCTTAGTGGCGGGGGGGTTAATGGCTACGCAGTATTTT.

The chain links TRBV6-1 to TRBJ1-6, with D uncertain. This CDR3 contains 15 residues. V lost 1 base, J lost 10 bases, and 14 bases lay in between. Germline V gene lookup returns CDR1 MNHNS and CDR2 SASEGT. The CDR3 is CASSEGGGRPSPLHF. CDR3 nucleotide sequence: TGTGCCAGCAGTGAAGGCGGAGGCCGCCCCTCACCCCTCCACTTT.

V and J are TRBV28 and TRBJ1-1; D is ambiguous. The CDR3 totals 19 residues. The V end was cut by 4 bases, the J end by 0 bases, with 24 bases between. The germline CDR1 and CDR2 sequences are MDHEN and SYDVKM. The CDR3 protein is CASSSDIRREAWMNTEAFF. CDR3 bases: TGTGCCAGCAGTTCCGATATCAGGAGGGAGGCTTGGATGAACACTGAAGCTTTCTTT. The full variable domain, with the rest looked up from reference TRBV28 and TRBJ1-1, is DVKVTQSSRYLVKRTGEKVFLECVQDMDHENMFWYRQDPGLGLRLIYFSYDVKMKEKGDIPEGYSVSREKKERFSLILESASTNQTSMYLCASSSDIRREAWMNTEAFFGQGTRLTVV.

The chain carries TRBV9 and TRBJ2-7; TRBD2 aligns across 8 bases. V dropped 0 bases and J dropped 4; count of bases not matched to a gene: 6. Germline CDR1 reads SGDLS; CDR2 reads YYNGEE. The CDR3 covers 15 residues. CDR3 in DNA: TGTGCCAGCAGCGTAGGGTCGGGGGGGCCTTACGAGCAGTACTTC. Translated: CASSVGSGGPYEQYF.

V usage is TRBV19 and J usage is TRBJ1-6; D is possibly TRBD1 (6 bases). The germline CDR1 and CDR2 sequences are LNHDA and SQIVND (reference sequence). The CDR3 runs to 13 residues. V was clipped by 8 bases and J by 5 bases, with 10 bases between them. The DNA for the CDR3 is TGTGCCAGTTCGGACAGTCATAATTCACCCCTCCACTTT. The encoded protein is CASSDSHNSPLHF.

The CDR3 DNA is TGCGCCAGCACCCAGACAGGGAACAGGCCCCAGCATTTT. It translates to CASTQTGNRPQHF. This chain links TRBV10-2 with TRBJ1-5, with 7 bases lining up with TRBD1. V dropped 7 bases and J dropped 9; count of bases not matched to a gene: 9. CDR1 and CDR2 (germline): WSHSY, SAAADI. The CDR3 length is 13 residues.

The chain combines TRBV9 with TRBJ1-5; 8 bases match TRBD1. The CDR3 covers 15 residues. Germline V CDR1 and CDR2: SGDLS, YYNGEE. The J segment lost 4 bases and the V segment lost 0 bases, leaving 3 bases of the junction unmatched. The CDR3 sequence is CASSVDGTGNQPQHF. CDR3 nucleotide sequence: TGTGCCAGCAGCGTAGATGGGACAGGTAATCAGCCCCAGCATTTT.

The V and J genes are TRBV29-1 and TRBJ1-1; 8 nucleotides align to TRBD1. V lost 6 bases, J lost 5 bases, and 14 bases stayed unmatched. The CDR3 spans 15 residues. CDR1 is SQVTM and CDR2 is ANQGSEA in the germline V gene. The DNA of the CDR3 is TGCAGCGTGCTGACTGGACAGGGTGGGAGGACTGAAGCTTTCTTT. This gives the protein CSVLTGQGGRTEAFF.

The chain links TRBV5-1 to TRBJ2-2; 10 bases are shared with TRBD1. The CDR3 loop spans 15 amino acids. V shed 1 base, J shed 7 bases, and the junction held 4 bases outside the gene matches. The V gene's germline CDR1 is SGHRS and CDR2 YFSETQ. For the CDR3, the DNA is TGCGCCAGCAGCTTGAGGGGGACAGGGGACGGGGAGCTGTTTTTT. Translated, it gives CASSLRGTGDGELFF.

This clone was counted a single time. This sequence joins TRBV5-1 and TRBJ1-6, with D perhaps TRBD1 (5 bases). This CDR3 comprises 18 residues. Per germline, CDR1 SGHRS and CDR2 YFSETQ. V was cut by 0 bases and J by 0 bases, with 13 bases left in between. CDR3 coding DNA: TGCGCCAGCAGCTTGGATCCGACAGAGAGCTCCTATAATTCACCCCTCCACTTT. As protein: CASSLDPTESSYNSPLHF.

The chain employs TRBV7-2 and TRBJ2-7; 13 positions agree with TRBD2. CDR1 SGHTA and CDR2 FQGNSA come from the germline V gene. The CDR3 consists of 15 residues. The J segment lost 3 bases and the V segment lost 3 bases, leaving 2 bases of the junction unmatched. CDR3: CASSFGTSGDYEQYF. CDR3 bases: TGTGCCAGCAGCTTTGGGACTAGCGGGGACTACGAGCAGTACTTC.

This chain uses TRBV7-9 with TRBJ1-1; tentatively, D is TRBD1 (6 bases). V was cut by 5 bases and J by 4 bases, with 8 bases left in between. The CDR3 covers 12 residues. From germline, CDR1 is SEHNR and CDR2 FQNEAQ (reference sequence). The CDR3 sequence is CASSQGGTEAFF. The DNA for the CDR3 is TGTGCCAGCAGCCAAGGGGGCACTGAAGCTTTCTTT.

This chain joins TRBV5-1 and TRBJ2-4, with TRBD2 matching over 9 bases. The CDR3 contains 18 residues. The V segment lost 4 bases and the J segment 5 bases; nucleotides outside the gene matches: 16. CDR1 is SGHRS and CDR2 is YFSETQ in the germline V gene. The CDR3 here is CASSPRERGALGENIQYF. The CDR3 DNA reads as TGCGCCAGCAGCCCCAGGGAGCGGGGGGCCCTCGGCGAAAACATTCAGTACTTC. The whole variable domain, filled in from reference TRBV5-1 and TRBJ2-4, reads KAGVTQTPRYLIKTRGQQVTLSCSPISGHRSVSWYQQTPGQGLQFLFEYFSETQRNKGNFPGRFSGRQFSNSRSEMNVSTLELGDSALYLCASSPRERGALGENIQYFGAGTRLSVL.